This TCR beta chain appears in the sequencing data of a study of blood T cell repertoires in COVID-19 (dated by TCRdb to the early 2020s). Context from the whole study: Collaborator samples came from the United States, Italy and Spain and covered acute and convalescent phases of COVID-19. A freely available public database, intended as a resource for researchers studying the immune response to SARS-CoV-2, is where the repertoires were released. Where available, HLA class I and class II types were obtained from metadata supplied by the sample provider rather than from assay-based typing. Subjects who had been exposed to COVID-19, were actively infected with it, or had recovered from it provided the deeply sampled blood TCRbeta repertoires that made up the dataset. The prospective study material was composed of cDNA or gDNA derived from T cells, B-cell-depleted T cells, or PBMCs. Samples came from the ongoing ImmuneRACE study (first 160 participants) plus 1,254 subjects from 6 global collaborators. The sample metadata nearly always contained a de-identified subject ID, COVID-19 status, age in years and sex.

Via the germline V gene (reference sequence), CDR1 is GTSNPN and CDR2 SVGIG. Trimming removed 5 bases from V and 2 bases from J; the gene matches leave 4 bases unexplained. The CDR3 contains 15 residues, cysteine and phenylalanine counted. The DNA shown is the 45-base CDR3, in frame from base 1. To note about this clone: This clone's antigen is unknown. No clone much larger than this one lies a single base away; base qualities are absent.

The investigation overall reported the following: Clinical and demographic metadata were provided uncurated, with the amount varying by source and participant.

At one collaborating source in Seattle, patients were enrolled during active infection and were followed longitudinally through the course of disease. The collaborating institutions used their own protocols to collect whole blood in K2EDTA tubes. For TCRbeta analysis, collaborator samples were shipped as frozen whole blood, as isolated PBMCs, or as DNA extracted from either sample type. The immunoSEQ Assay, a bias-controlled multiplex PCR, was used to amplify TCRbeta CDR3 regions from genomic DNA. The original methods were these. Nucleated cell counts per sample were estimated from amplification of reference gene primers within the assay. Sequence reads were collapsed and filtered to measure the absolute abundance of every unique TCRbeta CDR3 rearrangement. For each sample, productive Simpson clonality was calculated as the square root of Simpson's diversity index over productive rearrangements. TCRdb took over this immuneACCESS table, retaining in-frame rearrangements with V and J assigned. Such tables are incomplete; in checked studies, under half of the missing clones stem from an unresolved V gene, and the remainder is unexplained. D and trimming were read from the DNA, whereas the V and J calls and clone size are those reported in that table. Recorded for this sample are 62,000 or so clones; around 80% of them occurred a single time. The ten most abundant clones make up more than 13% of the sample.

Here the chain combines TRBV30 and TRBJ2-3, and 13 junction bases match TRBD2. This receptor was obtained from a man between 60 and 70 years old with COVID-19, enrolled during active disease. The sample consisted of peripheral blood. CDR3 sequence: CAWEGLAGITDTQYF. The sequence in DNA is TGTGCCTGGGAGGGACTAGCGGGGATCACAGATACGCAGTATTTT.